Described below is a single T cell receptor beta chain sequence and its context. A read error may be the cause here, since a much bigger clone is one base away. TCRdb redid the calling of the RT-PCR reads with MiXCR, one entry per CDR3 protein. Of fewer than 600,000 distinct CDR3 sequences detected, approximately 7.3% appear once; the ten largest clones hold approximately 14%. The entry originates in a study of response to subunit inactivated influenza vaccine. CDR1 is DFQATT, CDR2 SNEGSKA, per germline (reference sequence). The length of the CDR3 is 13 residues. The receptor's source is a man aged 45-69 years who received an inactivated influenza vaccine. Specimen: PBMCs from blood, collected around 2 years after vaccination. The rearrangement uses TRBV20-1 and TRBJ2-1, with unresolved D. The CDR3 loop reads CSVRSLTYYEQFF. The CDR3 coding sequence is TGCAGTGTCCGTAGCCTCACCTACTATGAGCAGTTCTTC.